The rows below give T cell receptor beta chains drawn from one sample of a study of Graves' ophthalmopathy and Graves' hyperthyroidism. TCRdb re-called the multiplex PCR reads with MiXCR, one entry per CDR3 protein. The table includes hundreds of thousands of distinct CDR3 sequences, approximately 22% detected once. Input material: peripheral blood. The origin of the receptors is a woman aged 18-29 years with stable Graves' hyperthyroidism. Some clones in this sample may be carry-over from other donors' samples. The CDR3 runs from the conserved cysteine through the conserved F or W.

V gene,J gene,CDR3 protein
TRBV15,TRBJ2-7,CATSSVGQAYEQYF
TRBV15,TRBJ2-7,CATSRDQVLLTTYEQYF
TRBV2,TRBJ2-7,CASTTGREQYF
TRBV12-3/TRBV12-4,TRBJ2-7,CASRKTGNNEQYF
TRBV6-1,TRBJ1-2,CASSPQGGINYGYTF
TRBV19,TRBJ1-6,CASRSARSYNSPLHF
TRBV6-5,TRBJ1-1,CASSSDGDRAEAFF
TRBV18,TRBJ1-2,CASSPGTGSNYGYTF
TRBV3-1,TRBJ2-7,CASSQLFSYEQYF
TRBV12-3/TRBV12-4,TRBJ1-2,CASSEQGRYGYTF
TRBV20-1,TRBJ2-2,CSVAGRGTGELFF
TRBV27,TRBJ2-7,CASAIRSYEQYF